The 7 T cell receptor beta chains presented below share a single source sample, sequenced in a study of T cells in Graves' hyperthyroidism and ophthalmopathy. RNA transcripts provided the source from which TCR beta CDR3 regions were amplified. TCR CDR3 regions were first amplified by RT-PCR with HTBI primers. TCRdb reprocessed the multiplex PCR reads with MiXCR, giving one entry per CDR3 protein. The sample lists about 590,000 distinct CDR3 sequences, 15% to 19% seen once, with about 7% in the top ten. The specimen was blood. The receptors were sampled from a woman aged 30 to 39 with Graves' hyperthyroidism.

This clonotype came up many times. V is TRBV5-1 and J is TRBJ2-1, with TRBD1 matching over 8 bases. The CDR3 length is 13 residues. Germline CDR1 is SGHRS and CDR2 is YFSETQ. Trimming removed 4 bases from V and 6 bases from J; junction bases left unmatched: 3. This CDR3 is CASSRQGSNEQFF. Here the CDR3 DNA reads TGCGCCAGCAGCAGACAGGGGAGCAATGAGCAGTTCTTC.

This clonotype is a singleton in its sample. V usage is TRBV6-6 and J usage is TRBJ2-7, with 9 positions matching TRBD1. Per the germline V gene, CDR1 is MNHNY and CDR2 is SVGAGI (reference sequence). The trim removed 2 bases at V and 6 bases at J, leaving 5 bases unmatched. This CDR3 spans 14 amino acids. The CDR3 region is CASSYPTDRGEQYF. The DNA of the CDR3 is TGTGCCAGCAGTTACCCCACGGACAGGGGCGAGCAGTACTTC.

V gene TRBV2 combines with J gene TRBJ1-1; D ambiguous. This CDR3 is built from 13 residues. From germline, CDR1 is SNHLY and CDR2 FYNNEI. The V end lost 2 bases, the J end lost 11 bases, and 15 bases lay between the germline ends. DNA of the CDR3: TGTGCCAGCAGTGAAACGGGAGGGATTTGGGCTTTCTTT. It encodes CASSETGGIWAFF.

The sample holds a few counts of this clonotype. V gene TRBV18 combines with J gene TRBJ1-5, with unresolved D. V lost 3 bases, J lost 2 bases, and 14 bases lay in between. Germline values: CDR1 KGHSH, CDR2 LQKENI. The CDR3 has 16 amino acids. CDR3: CASSPEVGRGNQPQHF. The DNA of the CDR3 is TGTGCCAGCTCACCGGAGGTCGGTAGGGGCAATCAGCCCCAGCATTTT.

V usage is TRBV4-1 and J usage is TRBJ2-4; 13 nucleotides line up with TRBD2. The CDR3 is 18 residues long. Germline lookup yields CDR1 MGHRA and CDR2 YSYEKL. With V trimmed by 1 base and J by 0 bases, 3 bases remained unmatched. The CDR3 is CASSQGLAGGLAKNIQYF. CDR3 coding DNA: TGCGCCAGCAGCCAAGGACTAGCGGGAGGACTAGCCAAAAACATTCAGTACTTC.

This clonotype showed up just a few times. The V call is TRBV11-3, the J call TRBJ2-2; perhaps D is TRBD1 or TRBD2 (6 bases each). Germline assignment: CDR1 SGHNT and CDR2 YENEEA. This CDR3 comprises 16 residues. V lost 1 base, J lost 1 base, and 10 bases lay in between. The CDR3 reads CASSLGAGQNTGELFF. DNA for the CDR3: TGTGCCAGCAGCTTAGGGGCGGGACAGAACACCGGGGAGCTGTTTTTT.

This clonotype was picked up many times. The rearrangement links TRBV27 to TRBJ1-2, with 8 bases fitting TRBD1. Per germline, CDR1 MNHEY and CDR2 SMNVEV (reference sequence). J lost 3 bases, V lost 7 bases, and 4 bases had no gene match. This CDR3 is built from 13 residues. CDR3 bases: TGTGCCAGCACCGGACAGGGCTACTATGGCTACACCTTC. Translation: CASTGQGYYGYTF.